Sequencing of this T cell receptor (beta chain) was carried out in a study of control samples from healthy donors and cancer patients (dated by TCRdb to 2020 to 2021). For CDR1 and CDR2, the germline V gene (reference sequence) lists SGHKS and YYEKEE. From the cysteine up to the phenylalanine, the CDR3 has a length of 17 residues. This entry keeps only the CDR3 DNA: 51 bases, framed from base 1. V sheds 1 base and J sheds 1 base, leaving 12 bases between their ends. A remark on this clone: The antigen it recognizes is unknown. Base qualities were left out, and no much larger clone turns up one base away.

The library came from the immunoSEQ multiplex PCR assay. In TCRdb, the immuneACCESS table is reduced to in-frame sequences with V and J assigned. These tables do not hold every clone; where another copy was compared, an unresolved V gene accounts for under half, and the others remain unexplained. Present in this sample are about 83,000 clones, roughly 91% of which were seen just once. The ten top clones hold roughly 18% of the sample. Sequenced sample: blood. The receptor chain draws on TRBV5-5 and TRBJ1-6; the D gene is perhaps TRBD1, from 5 matching bases. The TCR was taken from a man in his fifties in good health. The CDR3 corresponds to CASSLFRQGSYNSPLHF. The nucleotides read TGTGCCAGCAGCTTGTTTCGGCAGGGTTCCTATAATTCACCCCTCCACTTT.